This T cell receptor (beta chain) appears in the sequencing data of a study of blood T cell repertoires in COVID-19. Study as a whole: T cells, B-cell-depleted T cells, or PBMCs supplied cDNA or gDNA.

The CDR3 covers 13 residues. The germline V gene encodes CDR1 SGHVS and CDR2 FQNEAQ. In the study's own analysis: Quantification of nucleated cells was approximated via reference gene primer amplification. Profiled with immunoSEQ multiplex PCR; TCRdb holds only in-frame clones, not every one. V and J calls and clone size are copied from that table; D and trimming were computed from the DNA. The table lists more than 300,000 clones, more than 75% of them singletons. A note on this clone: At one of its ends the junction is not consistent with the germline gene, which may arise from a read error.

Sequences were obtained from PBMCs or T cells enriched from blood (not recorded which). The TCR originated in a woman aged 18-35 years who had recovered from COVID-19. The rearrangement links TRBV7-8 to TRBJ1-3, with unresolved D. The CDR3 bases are TGTGCCAGCAGCTCGAGGCTCGACGCCAACGTAGATTTT. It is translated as CASSSRLDANVDF.